Following are 8 T cell receptor beta chains from one sample sequenced in a study of blood T cell repertoires in COVID-19. Generated by immunoSEQ multiplex PCR, the TCRdb table keeps only in-frame clones and is missing some. The table shows 65,000 to 70,000 clones, with about 81% occurring only once. The material sequenced was peripheral blood. The receptors were sampled from a human donor in a cohort sampled during active COVID-19.

This chain connects TRBV5-1 to TRBJ1-2, with D uncertain. Trimming removed 0 bases from V and 4 bases from J, with 16 bases in between. Germline assignment: CDR1 SGHRS and CDR2 YFSETQ. CDR3 size: 16 residues. CDR3 bases: TGCGCCAGCAGCTTGGACGCTGGAAGCAGGTCCTATGGCTACACCTTC. It codes for CASSLDAGSRSYGYTF.

This chain connects TRBV4-2 to TRBJ2-1; a possible D gene is TRBD2 (7 bases). V was trimmed by 1 base and J by 8 bases, leaving 12 bases between them. CDR1 is LGHNA and CDR2 is YNFKEQ in the germline V gene. This CDR3 is 14 amino acids long. DNA of the CDR3: TGTGCCAGCAGCCAAGGGGGCGGGGGCCATGAGCAGTTCTTC. It translates to CASSQGGGGHEQFF.

The J gene is TRBJ2-7, the V gene TRBV13; 7 nucleotides line up with TRBD1. Germline CDR1 is PRHDT and CDR2 is FYEKMQ (reference sequence). The V and J ends lost 3 bases and 2 bases, in that order; junction bases with no gene match: 7. This CDR3 has 15 amino acids. As DNA, the CDR3 is TGTGCCAGCAGCTTGACGGGACAGTACCCCTACGAGCAGTACTTC. Its translation is CASSLTGQYPYEQYF.

The chain uses TRBV28 and TRBJ2-1; 12 nucleotides line up with TRBD2. This CDR3 contains 18 residues. Germline V CDR1 and CDR2: MDHEN, SYDVKM. Trimming removed 3 bases from V and 5 bases from J; junction bases left unmatched: 11. CDR3 sequence reads: CASSLNLAGGPEDNEQFF. For the CDR3, the DNA is TGTGCCAGCAGTTTGAATCTAGCGGGAGGGCCCGAGGACAATGAGCAGTTCTTC. The complete variable domain, with remaining parts taken from reference TRBV28 and TRBJ2-1, reads DVKVTQSSRYLVKRTGEKVFLECVQDMDHENMFWYRQDPGLGLRLIYFSYDVKMKEKGDIPEGYSVSREKKERFSLILESASTNQTSMYLCASSLNLAGGPEDNEQFFGPGTRLTVL.

The rearrangement links TRBV7-9 to TRBJ1-2; 9 nucleotides line up with TRBD1. The CDR3 loop spans 15 amino acids. The junction had 7 bases not matched to a gene; V was cut back by 5 bases and J by 3 bases. Germline values: CDR1 SEHNR, CDR2 FQNEAQ (reference sequence). CDR3 sequence: CASSPLRDRDYGYTF. The CDR3 DNA follows: TGTGCCAGCAGCCCCCTCCGGGACAGGGACTATGGCTACACCTTC.

The chain is built from TRBV19 and TRBJ2-1; no firm D call. The V end lost 3 bases, the J end lost 7 bases, and 7 bases lay between the germline ends. The CDR3 runs to 12 residues. Germline lookup yields CDR1 LNHDA and CDR2 SQIVND (reference sequence). The CDR3 reads CASSIAGNEQFF. In DNA, the CDR3 is TGTGCCAGTAGTATTGCAGGAAATGAGCAGTTCTTC.

This sequence joins TRBV7-9 and TRBJ1-4; D gene uncertain. The CDR3 runs 11 residues. Germline values: CDR1 SEHNR, CDR2 FQNEAQ (reference sequence). V lost 4 bases and J lost 12, with 9 bases in between. CDR3 sequence (DNA): TGTGCCAGCAGCTCCCGTGCGGAACTGTTTTTT. Translated: CASSSRAELFF. The variable domain in full, with the rest retrieved from reference TRBV7-9 and TRBJ1-4, is DTGVSQNPRHKITKRGQNVTFRCDPISEHNRLYWYRQTLGQGPEFLTYFQNEAQLEKSRLLSDRFSAERPKGSFSTLEIQRTEQGDSAMYLCASSSRAELFFGSGTQLSVL.

V gene TRBV25-1 combines with J gene TRBJ1-2; D possibly corresponds to TRBD1 (6 bases). This CDR3 region has 14 residues. Trimming cost V 4 bases and J 8 bases, with 17 bases left between them. CDR1 is MGHDK, CDR2 SYGVNS, per germline. The CDR3 sequence is CASSGNRESGGYTF. CDR3 DNA sequence: TGTGCCAGCAGTGGAAACAGGGAATCGGGGGGCTACACCTTC.